One sample yielded the 20 T cell receptor beta chains listed below, sequenced in a study of OX40 agonist ivuxolimab in advanced cancers. Here immunoSEQ multiplex PCR was the method, and the copy in TCRdb shows in-frame clones only, minus some. The sample carries 35,000 to 45,000 clones, 65% to 85% recorded once. The sample was CD4+ or CD8+ T cells sorted from blood, taken in a trial of the OX40 agonist ivuxolimab. All receptors derive from an adult with an advanced solid tumor such as melanoma, head and neck, liver or kidney cancer.

The DNA of the CDR3 is TGTGCCAGCAGTTACGTTGCAGGGAACACTGAAGCTTTCTTT. It encodes CASSYVAGNTEAFF. The genes are TRBV6-5 and TRBJ1-1; D is unclear. V lost 2 bases and J lost 1, with 8 bases in between. The CDR3 loop spans 14 amino acids. The germline V gene encodes CDR1 MNHEY and CDR2 SVGAGI.

This clone was seen only a few times. V gene TRBV7-9 combines with J gene TRBJ2-7, with TRBD2 matching 11 bases. This CDR3 has 16 residues. V lost 6 bases, J lost 4 bases, and 11 bases stayed unmatched. The V gene's germline CDR1 is SEHNR and CDR2 FQNEAQ (reference sequence). The CDR3 protein is CASSSIAGGIDYEQYF. DNA of the CDR3: TGTGCCAGCAGTTCTATAGCGGGAGGGATAGATTACGAGCAGTACTTC.

The chain is built from TRBV11-2 and TRBJ2-3; D unclear. Trimming pared 5 bases from V and 0 bases from J, leaving 15 bases between. The CDR3 runs 16 residues. Germline CDR1 is SGHAT and CDR2 is FQNNGV. This chain's CDR3 is CASSLGLGWSTDTQYF. In nucleotides, the CDR3 is TGTGCCAGCAGCCTAGGGCTAGGTTGGAGCACAGATACGCAGTATTTT.

Relative to its sample, this clone is medium-sized. This CDR3 is also generated by other DNA sequences in the sample. The V and J genes are TRBV27 and TRBJ2-7, with TRBD1 as a possible D gene (6 bases). The CDR3 loop spans 13 amino acids. V gave up 2 bases and J gave up 3 bases, with 8 bases separating them. Germline-derived CDR1 and CDR2 are MNHEY and SMNVEV (reference sequence). The CDR3 loop reads CASSLRQDYEQYF. In DNA form, the CDR3 reads TGTGCCAGCAGTTTAAGACAGGACTACGAGCAGTACTTC.

V gene TRBV10-3 combines with J gene TRBJ2-7, with 8 bases fitting TRBD2. This CDR3 is 15 amino acids long. The V segment lost 2 bases and the J segment 6 bases; nucleotides outside the gene matches: 9. The germline gives CDR1 ENHRY, CDR2 SYGVKD. The CDR3: CAISEPTGTSGEQYF. The CDR3 coding sequence is TGTGCCATCAGTGAGCCGACCGGGACTAGTGGCGAGCAGTACTTC.

This rearrangement joins TRBV5-4 to TRBJ2-2; maybe TRBD1 (6 bases). The CDR3 totals 19 residues. V was pared by 4 bases and J by 7 bases, with 29 bases between. Germline CDR1 reads SGHNT; CDR2 reads YYREEE (reference sequence). As DNA, the CDR3 is TGTGCCAGCAGCCTCCTTGGGGGCGGAGAGGGGGTGAGAGACGGGGAGCTGTTTTTT. It translates to CASSLLGGGEGVRDGELFF.

The genes are TRBV5-1 and TRBJ2-1; TRBD2 matches at 14 bases. This CDR3 has 19 amino acids. The germline V gene has CDR1 SGHRS and CDR2 YFSETQ. V lost 4 bases to trimming and J lost 0 bases; unmatched junction nucleotides: 9. The CDR3 DNA reads TGCGCCAGCAGCCGGGGACTAGCGGGAGCACGGGGCTCCTACAATGAGCAGTTCTTC. It is translated as CASSRGLAGARGSYNEQFF.

This clone appeared once. The V gene is TRBV25-1, the J gene TRBJ2-1; 7 nucleotides match TRBD1. Germline trimming cut 8 bases from V and 5 bases from J; bases unmatched to any gene: 6. The CDR3 extends over 13 amino acids. Germline-derived CDR1 and CDR2 are MGHDK and SYGVNS. CDR3 residues: CASGITGDNEQFF. The CDR3, as DNA: TGTGCCAGCGGTATAACAGGGGACAATGAGCAGTTCTTC.

The chain combines TRBV11-2 with TRBJ2-5; 7 bases align to TRBD1. The end of the DNA aligns better with TRBJ2-7, so the J call may be wrong. The CDR3 has 16 amino acids. Per germline, CDR1 SGHAT and CDR2 FQNNGV. The CDR3 loop is CASSSLRGQRSYEQYF. The CDR3 DNA is TGTGCCAGCAGCTCCCTCAGGGGACAGAGATCCTACGAGCAGTACTTC.

V gene TRBV5-5 combines with J gene TRBJ1-1, with no clear D. Trimming cost V 0 bases and J 0 bases, with 12 bases left between them. The CDR3 length is 16 residues. Germline lookup yields CDR1 SGHKS and CDR2 YYEKEE (reference sequence). For the CDR3, the DNA is TGTGCCAGCAGCTTGGAGTTGGGCAGGTTGAACACTGAAGCTTTCTTT. Protein sequence: CASSLELGRLNTEAFF.

The chain is built from TRBV6-8 and TRBJ1-1, with D possibly being TRBD1 (6 bases). The CDR3 is 14 residues long. Germline CDR1 MNHGY, CDR2 SAAAGT. V was shortened by 2 bases and J by 5 bases, with 12 bases between the two germline ends. CDR3 in DNA: TGTGCCAGCAGTTACCCTACGGACAGAACTGAAGCTTTCTTT. Translation gives CASSYPTDRTEAFF.

The V gene is TRBV19, the J gene TRBJ1-4, with TRBD1 matching 8 bases. After removal of 3 bases from V and 8 bases from J, the junction contained 17 bases not matched to a gene. This CDR3 comprises 18 residues. From germline, CDR1 is LNHDA and CDR2 SQIVND (reference sequence). DNA of the CDR3: TGTGCCAGTAGTATCCCGACGAGTCTCTGGGCAGGGGGCGAAAAACTGTTTTTT. It specifies CASSIPTSLWAGGEKLFF.

This chain connects TRBV5-1 to TRBJ2-2, with 10 bases aligning to TRBD2. Germline V gene data show CDR1 as SGHRS and CDR2 as YFSETQ. The CDR3 covers 18 residues. V dropped 4 bases and J dropped 1; count of bases not matched to a gene: 10. CDR3 region: CASSGGLAARRNTGELFF. The DNA of the CDR3 is TGCGCCAGCAGCGGCGGACTAGCGGCAAGGAGGAACACCGGGGAGCTGTTTTTT.

The chain has TRBV10-3 and TRBJ2-5; 7 positions match TRBD1. This CDR3 contains 13 residues. Germline assignment: CDR1 ENHRY and CDR2 SYGVKD. With V trimmed by 4 bases and J by 3 bases, 2 bases remained unmatched. In DNA form, the CDR3 reads TGTGCCATCAGTGGTACAGGGGAAGAGACCCAGTACTTC. Its translation is CAISGTGEETQYF.

The J gene is TRBJ1-2, the V gene TRBV6-6, with 10 bases matching TRBD1. The CDR3 length is 15 residues. Germline CDR1 MNHNY, CDR2 SVGAGI (reference sequence). J lost 2 bases, V lost 2 bases, and 2 bases had no gene match. The CDR3 DNA follows: TGTGCCAGCAGTTACACGACAGGGGGCAACTATGGCTACACCTTC. This translates into CASSYTTGGNYGYTF.

The rearrangement links TRBV9 to TRBJ2-1; TRBD2 matches at 13 bases. Germline lookup yields CDR1 SGDLS and CDR2 YYNGEE. The CDR3 extends over 15 amino acids. J gave up 9 bases and V 2 bases, and 5 bases lay outside the gene matches. In nucleotides, the CDR3 is TGTGCCAGCAGCGTCGGGACTAGCGGGATGTTTGAGCAGTTCTTC. Protein: CASSVGTSGMFEQFF. Based on the CDR3 plus reference TRBV9 and TRBJ2-1, the full variable domain is DSGVTQTPKHLITATGQRVTLRCSPRSGDLSVYWYQQSLDQGLQFLIQYYNGEERAKGNILERFSAQQFPDLHSELNLSSLELGDSALYFCASSVGTSGMFEQFFGPGTRLTVL.

This sequence joins TRBV9 and TRBJ1-5; 9 positions agree with TRBD1. With V trimmed by 0 bases and J by 2 bases, 0 bases remained unmatched. Germline-derived CDR1 and CDR2 are SGDLS and YYNGEE. The CDR3 contains 15 residues. In nucleotides, the CDR3 is TGTGCCAGCAGCGTAGGGACAGGGGGCAATCAGCCCCAGCATTTT. Protein sequence: CASSVGTGGNQPQHF. Full variable domain (rest looked up from reference TRBV9 and TRBJ1-5): DSGVTQTPKHLITATGQRVTLRCSPRSGDLSVYWYQQSLDQGLQFLIQYYNGEERAKGNILERFSAQQFPDLHSELNLSSLELGDSALYFCASSVGTGGNQPQHFGDGTRLSIL.

The gene calls are TRBV9 and TRBJ1-1; D uncertain. V lost 2 bases and J 0 bases, leaving 8 bases between the germline ends. From germline, CDR1 is SGDLS and CDR2 YYNGEE. This CDR3 spans 14 amino acids. The CDR3: CASSVLEMNTEAFF. CDR3 coding DNA: TGTGCCAGCAGCGTCTTAGAGATGAACACTGAAGCTTTCTTT.

The rearrangement joins TRBV5-4 to TRBJ2-2, with no clear D. Per the germline V gene, CDR1 is SGHNT and CDR2 is YYREEE (reference sequence). V lost 1 base and J 3 bases, leaving 4 bases between the germline ends. The CDR3 sequence is 13 residues long. CDR3 DNA: TGTGCCAGCAGCTTGTTCCACACCGGGGAGCTGTTTTTT. Translated, it gives CASSLFHTGELFF.

The rearrangement links TRBV19 to TRBJ2-5; D call uncertain. CDR3 length: 12 amino acids. Germline V gene lookup returns CDR1 LNHDA and CDR2 SQIVND (reference sequence). V was pared by 6 bases and J by 1 base, with 6 bases between. CDR3 sequence reads: CASSGPQETQYF. CDR3 DNA sequence: TGTGCCAGTAGCGGACCCCAAGAGACCCAGTACTTC.